The following is a T cell receptor (beta chain) sequence with its context. Its target is unknown. The table came from immunoSEQ multiplex PCR; TCRdb's copy has only in-frame clones and leaves some out. This table holds 800,000 or so clones, 95% to 97% found once. Naivety among CD8 cells was defined by CD45RO negativity and positive CCR7 selection, thereby excluding terminally differentiated effector memory CD45RA+ cells. The record originates from a study of shared clonotypes between healthy human individuals. Findings and caveats of the study: Blood was the sole source, and tissue repertoires probably differ. It was the non-shared clonotypes that had lower generation probabilities than clonotypes shared by all four donors. Clonotypes that were shared across four donors made up around 5% of naive CD4 clonotypes.

The CDR3 loop spans 17 amino acids. V lost 5 bases and J lost 0; bases outside the gene matches: 12. Germline CDR1 is SEHNR and CDR2 is FQNEAQ (reference sequence). This sequence joins TRBV7-9 and TRBJ1-1; TRBD1 aligns across 7 bases. The source material was naive CD8+ T cells sorted from blood. The TCR originated in a man aged 25 to 45 in good health. CDR3 coding DNA: TGTGCCAGCAGCGCAAGCCCTCCAGGGGGAATGAACACTGAAGCTTTCTTT. Protein sequence: CASSASPPGGMNTEAFF.